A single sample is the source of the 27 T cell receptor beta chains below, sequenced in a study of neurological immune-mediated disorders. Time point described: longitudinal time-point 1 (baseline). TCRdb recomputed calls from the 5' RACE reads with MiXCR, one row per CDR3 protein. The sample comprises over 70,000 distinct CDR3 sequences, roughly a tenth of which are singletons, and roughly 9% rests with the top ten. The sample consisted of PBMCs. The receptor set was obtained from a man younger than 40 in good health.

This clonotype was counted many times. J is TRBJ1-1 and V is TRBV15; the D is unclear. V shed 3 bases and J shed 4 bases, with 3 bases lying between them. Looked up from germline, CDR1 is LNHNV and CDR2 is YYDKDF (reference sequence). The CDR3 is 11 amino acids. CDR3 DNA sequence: TGTGCCACCAGCAGGGGCACTGAAGCTTTCTTT. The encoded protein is CATSRGTEAFF. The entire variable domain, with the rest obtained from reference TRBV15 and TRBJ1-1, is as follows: DAMVIQNPRYQVTQFGKPVTLSCSQTLNHNVMYWYQQKSSQAPKLLFHYYDKDFNNEADTPDNFQSRRPNTSFCFLDIRSPGLGDTAMYLCATSRGTEAFFGQGTRLTVV.

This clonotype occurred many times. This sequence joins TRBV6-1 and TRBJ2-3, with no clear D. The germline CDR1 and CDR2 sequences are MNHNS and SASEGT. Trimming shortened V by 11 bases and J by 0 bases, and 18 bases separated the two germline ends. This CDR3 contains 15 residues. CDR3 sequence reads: CAAPLADTSTDTQYF. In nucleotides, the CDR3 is TGTGCCGCCCCCCTGGCGGATACTAGCACAGATACGCAGTATTTT.

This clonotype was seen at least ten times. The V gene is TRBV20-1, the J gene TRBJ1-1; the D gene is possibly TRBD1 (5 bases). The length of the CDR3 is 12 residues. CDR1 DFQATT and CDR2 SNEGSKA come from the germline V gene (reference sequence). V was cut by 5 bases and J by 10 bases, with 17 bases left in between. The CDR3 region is CSAPKGAGGAFF. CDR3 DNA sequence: TGCAGTGCTCCAAAAGGGGCAGGTGGAGCTTTCTTT.

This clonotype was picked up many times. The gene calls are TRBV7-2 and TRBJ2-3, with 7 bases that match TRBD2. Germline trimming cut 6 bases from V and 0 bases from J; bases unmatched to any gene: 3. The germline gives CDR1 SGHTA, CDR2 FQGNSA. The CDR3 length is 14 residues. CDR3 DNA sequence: TGTGCCAGCAGTCTTAGCGGGAGCACAGATACGCAGTATTTT. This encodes CASSLSGSTDTQYF.

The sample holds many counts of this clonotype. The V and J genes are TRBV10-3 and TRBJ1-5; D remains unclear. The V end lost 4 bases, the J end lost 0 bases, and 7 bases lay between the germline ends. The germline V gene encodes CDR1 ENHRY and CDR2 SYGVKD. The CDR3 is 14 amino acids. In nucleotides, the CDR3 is TGTGCCATCAGTGTGGGGTATAGCAATCAGCCCCAGCATTTT. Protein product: CAISVGYSNQPQHF.

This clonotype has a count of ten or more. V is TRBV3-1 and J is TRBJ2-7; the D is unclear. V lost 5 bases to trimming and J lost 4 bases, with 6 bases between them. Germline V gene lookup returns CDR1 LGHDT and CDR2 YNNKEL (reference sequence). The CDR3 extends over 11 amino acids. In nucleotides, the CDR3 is TGTGCCAGCAGCACTAAATACGAGCAGTACTTC. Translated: CASSTKYEQYF.

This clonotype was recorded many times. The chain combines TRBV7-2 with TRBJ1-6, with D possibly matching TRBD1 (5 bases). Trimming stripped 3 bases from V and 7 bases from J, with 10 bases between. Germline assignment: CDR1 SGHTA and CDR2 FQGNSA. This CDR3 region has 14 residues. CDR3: CASSFPRDNSPLHF. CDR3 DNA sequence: TGTGCCAGCAGCTTTCCCAGGGACAATTCACCCCTCCACTTT.

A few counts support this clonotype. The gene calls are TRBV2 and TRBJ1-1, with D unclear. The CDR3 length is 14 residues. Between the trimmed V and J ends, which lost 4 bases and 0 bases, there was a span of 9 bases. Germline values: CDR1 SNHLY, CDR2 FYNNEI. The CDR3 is CASSAPYLNTEAFF. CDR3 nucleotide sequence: TGTGCCAGCAGTGCCCCATACTTGAACACTGAAGCTTTCTTT.

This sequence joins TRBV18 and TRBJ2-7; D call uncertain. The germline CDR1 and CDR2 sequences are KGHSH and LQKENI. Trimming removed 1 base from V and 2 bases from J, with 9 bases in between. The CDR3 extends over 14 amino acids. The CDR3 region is CASSPQMRPYEQYF. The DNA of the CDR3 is TGTGCCAGCTCACCACAAATGAGGCCCTACGAGCAGTACTTC.

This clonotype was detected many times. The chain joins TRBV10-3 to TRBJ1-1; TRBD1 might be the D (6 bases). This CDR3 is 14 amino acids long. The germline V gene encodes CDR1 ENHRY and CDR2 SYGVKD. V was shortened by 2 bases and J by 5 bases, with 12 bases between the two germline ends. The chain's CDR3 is CAISEVTGRTEAFF. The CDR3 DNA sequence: TGTGCCATCAGTGAGGTAACAGGGCGAACTGAAGCTTTCTTT.

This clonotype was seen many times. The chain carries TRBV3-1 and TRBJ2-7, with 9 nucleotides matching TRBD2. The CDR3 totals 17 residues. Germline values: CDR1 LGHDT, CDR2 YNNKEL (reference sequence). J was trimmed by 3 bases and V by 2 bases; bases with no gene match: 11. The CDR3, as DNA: TGTGCCAGCAGCCAAAGTCAGGTGACTAGCGGATTCTACGAGCAGTACTTC. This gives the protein CASSQSQVTSGFYEQYF.

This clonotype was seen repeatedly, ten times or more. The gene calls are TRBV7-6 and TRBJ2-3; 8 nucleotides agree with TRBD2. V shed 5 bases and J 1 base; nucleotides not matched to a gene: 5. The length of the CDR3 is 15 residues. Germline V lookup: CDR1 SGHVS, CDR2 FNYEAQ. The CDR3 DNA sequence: TGTGCCAGCAGCGGTAGCGGGATGGGCACAGATACGCAGTATTTT. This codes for CASSGSGMGTDTQYF.

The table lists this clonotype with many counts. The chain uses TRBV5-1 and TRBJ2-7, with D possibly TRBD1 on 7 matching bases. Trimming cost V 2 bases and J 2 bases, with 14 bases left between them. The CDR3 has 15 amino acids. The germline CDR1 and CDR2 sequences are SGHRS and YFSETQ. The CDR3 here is CASSFLRGVTYEQYF. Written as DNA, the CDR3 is TGCGCCAGCAGCTTCCTCAGGGGGGTTACCTACGAGCAGTACTTC.

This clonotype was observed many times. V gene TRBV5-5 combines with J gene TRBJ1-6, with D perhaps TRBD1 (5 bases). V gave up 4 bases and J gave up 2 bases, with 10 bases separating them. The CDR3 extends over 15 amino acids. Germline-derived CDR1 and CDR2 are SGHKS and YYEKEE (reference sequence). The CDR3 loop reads CASSGDSPYNSPLHF. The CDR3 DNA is TGTGCCAGCAGCGGTGACAGTCCCTATAATTCACCCCTCCACTTT.

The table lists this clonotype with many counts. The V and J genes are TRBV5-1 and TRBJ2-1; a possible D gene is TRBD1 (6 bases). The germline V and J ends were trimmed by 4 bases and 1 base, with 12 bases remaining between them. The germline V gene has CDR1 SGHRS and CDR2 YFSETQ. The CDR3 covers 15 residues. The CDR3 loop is CASSLDSSSYNEQFF. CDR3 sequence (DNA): TGCGCCAGCAGCCTGGACAGTTCTTCCTACAATGAGCAGTTCTTC. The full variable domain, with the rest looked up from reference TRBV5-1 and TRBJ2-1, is KAGVTQTPRYLIKTRGQQVTLSCSPISGHRSVSWYQQTPGQGLQFLFEYFSETQRNKGNFPGRFSGRQFSNSRSEMNVSTLELGDSALYLCASSLDSSSYNEQFFGPGTRLTVL.

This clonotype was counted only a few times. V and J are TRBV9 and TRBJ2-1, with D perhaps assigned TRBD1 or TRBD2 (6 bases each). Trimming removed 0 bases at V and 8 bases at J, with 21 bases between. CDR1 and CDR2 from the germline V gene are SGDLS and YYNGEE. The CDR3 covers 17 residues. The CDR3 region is CASSVEGDSARGDEQFF. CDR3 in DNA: TGTGCCAGCAGCGTAGAGGGGGACTCCGCTAGGGGCGATGAGCAGTTCTTC.

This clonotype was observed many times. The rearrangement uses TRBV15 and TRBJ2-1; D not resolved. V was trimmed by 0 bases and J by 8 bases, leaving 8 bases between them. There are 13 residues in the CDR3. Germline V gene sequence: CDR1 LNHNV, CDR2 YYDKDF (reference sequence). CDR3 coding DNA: TGTGCCACCAGCAGAGACCTCCGGGATGAGCAGTTCTTC. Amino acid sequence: CATSRDLRDEQFF.

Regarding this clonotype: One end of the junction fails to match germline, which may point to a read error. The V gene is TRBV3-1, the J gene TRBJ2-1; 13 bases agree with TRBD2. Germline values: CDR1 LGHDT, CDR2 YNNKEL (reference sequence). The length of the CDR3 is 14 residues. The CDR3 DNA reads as TGCTCCAGCAGCCCGGGACTAGCGGGAACTGAGCAGTTCTTC. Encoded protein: CSSSPGLAGTEQFF.

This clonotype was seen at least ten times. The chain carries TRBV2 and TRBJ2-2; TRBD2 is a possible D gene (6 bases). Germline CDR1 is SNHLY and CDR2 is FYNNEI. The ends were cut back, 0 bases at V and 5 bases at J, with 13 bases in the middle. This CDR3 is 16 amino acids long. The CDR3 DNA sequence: TGTGCCAGCAGTGAAGCAGTGGGCCTAGCGACCGGGGAGCTGTTTTTT. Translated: CASSEAVGLATGELFF.

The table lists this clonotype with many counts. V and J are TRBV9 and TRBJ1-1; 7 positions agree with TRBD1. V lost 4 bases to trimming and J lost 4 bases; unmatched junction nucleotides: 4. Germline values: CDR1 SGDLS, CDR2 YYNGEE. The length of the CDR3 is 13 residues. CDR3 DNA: TGTGCCAGCAGCACAGGGGTGGGCACTGAAGCTTTCTTT. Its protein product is CASSTGVGTEAFF. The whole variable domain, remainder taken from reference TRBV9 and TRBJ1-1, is DSGVTQTPKHLITATGQRVTLRCSPRSGDLSVYWYQQSLDQGLQFLIQYYNGEERAKGNILERFSAQQFPDLHSELNLSSLELGDSALYFCASSTGVGTEAFFGQGTRLTVV.

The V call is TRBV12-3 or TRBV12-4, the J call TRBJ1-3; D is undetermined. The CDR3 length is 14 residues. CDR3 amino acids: CVSSLAYSGNTIYF. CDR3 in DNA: TGTGTCAGTAGTTTAGCATACTCTGGAAACACCATATATTTT.

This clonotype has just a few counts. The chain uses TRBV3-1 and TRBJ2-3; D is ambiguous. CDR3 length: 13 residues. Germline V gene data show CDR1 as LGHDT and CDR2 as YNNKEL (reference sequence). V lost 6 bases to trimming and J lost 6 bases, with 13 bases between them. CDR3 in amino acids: CASRPSEVDTQYF. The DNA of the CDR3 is TGTGCCAGCAGACCCAGCGAGGTTGATACGCAGTATTTT.

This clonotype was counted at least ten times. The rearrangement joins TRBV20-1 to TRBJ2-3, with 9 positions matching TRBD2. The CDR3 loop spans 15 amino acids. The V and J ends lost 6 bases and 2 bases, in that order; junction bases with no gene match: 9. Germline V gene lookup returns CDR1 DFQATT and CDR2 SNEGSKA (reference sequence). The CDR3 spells CSAGPGGRATDTQYF. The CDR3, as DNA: TGCAGTGCGGGGCCGGGCGGGAGGGCCACAGATACGCAGTATTTT.

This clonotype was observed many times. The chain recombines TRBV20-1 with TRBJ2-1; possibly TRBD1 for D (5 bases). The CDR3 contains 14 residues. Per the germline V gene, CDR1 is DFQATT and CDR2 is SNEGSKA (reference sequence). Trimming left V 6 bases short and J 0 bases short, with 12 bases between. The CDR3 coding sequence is TGCAGTGCGCCGAGGCAGGGCTCCTACAATGAGCAGTTCTTC. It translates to CSAPRQGSYNEQFF.

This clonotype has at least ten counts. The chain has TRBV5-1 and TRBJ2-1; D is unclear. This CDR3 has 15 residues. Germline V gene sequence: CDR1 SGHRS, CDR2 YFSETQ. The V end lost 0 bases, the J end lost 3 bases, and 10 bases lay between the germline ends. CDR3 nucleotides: TGCGCCAGCAGCTTGGTAAGTGAGATCTACAATGAGCAGTTCTTC. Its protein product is CASSLVSEIYNEQFF. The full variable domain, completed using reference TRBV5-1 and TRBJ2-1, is KAGVTQTPRYLIKTRGQQVTLSCSPISGHRSVSWYQQTPGQGLQFLFEYFSETQRNKGNFPGRFSGRQFSNSRSEMNVSTLELGDSALYLCASSLVSEIYNEQFFGPGTRLTVL.

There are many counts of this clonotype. CDR3 nucleotide sequence: TGTGCCAGCAGACGGGGCGGGCCTAACTCCTACAATGAGCAGTTCTTC. Amino acid sequence: CASRRGGPNSYNEQFF. This chain connects TRBV28 to TRBJ2-1, with D tentatively TRBD1 or TRBD2 (5 bases each). CDR3 length: 16 amino acids. Deletions cut 6 bases from V and 0 bases from J, with 15 bases between. Germline CDR1 is MDHEN and CDR2 is SYDVKM.

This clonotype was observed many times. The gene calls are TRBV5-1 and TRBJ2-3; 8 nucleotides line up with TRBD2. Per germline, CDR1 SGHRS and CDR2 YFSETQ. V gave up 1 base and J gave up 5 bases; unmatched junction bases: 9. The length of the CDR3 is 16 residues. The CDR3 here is CASSLLTGGVGDTQYF. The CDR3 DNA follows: TGCGCCAGCAGCTTGTTAACGGGAGGGGTCGGAGATACGCAGTATTTT.